A single sample is the source of the 5 T cell receptor beta chains below, sequenced in a study of blood T cell repertoires in COVID-19. Profiling relied on immunoSEQ multiplex PCR, and the TCRdb table lists in-frame clones only, not all of them. The sample has over 150,000 clones, approximately 80% seen once. The sequencing input was peripheral blood. The source is a woman of 80 years or more with active or convalescent COVID-19.

CDR3 sequence: CASSLEYEVSYEQYF. For the CDR3, the DNA is TGTGCCAGCAGCTTAGAGTATGAGGTCAGCTACGAGCAGTACTTC. This sequence joins TRBV11-2 and TRBJ2-7; D is ambiguous. CDR3 length: 15 residues. Trimming removed 0 bases from V and 3 bases from J, with 12 bases in between. Germline CDR1 is SGHAT and CDR2 is FQNNGV.

V usage is TRBV5-1 and J usage is TRBJ1-1, with 9 bases lining up with TRBD1. The CDR3 has 14 amino acids. CDR1 is SGHRS and CDR2 is YFSETQ in the germline V gene. V was pared by 4 bases and J by 5 bases, with 6 bases of the junction left unmatched. In nucleotides, the CDR3 is TGCGCCAGCAGCCCGGGACAGGGTTTTACTGAAGCTTTCTTT. Amino acids: CASSPGQGFTEAFF.

The rearrangement links TRBV3-1 (or the pseudogene TRBV3-2) to TRBJ1-3; no firm D call. The length of the CDR3 is 14 residues. Germline CDR1 and CDR2: LGHDT and YNNKEL (reference sequence). Trimming shortened V by 1 base and J by 5 bases, and 9 bases separated the two germline ends. The CDR3 is CASSQAGRRNTIYF. Here the CDR3 DNA reads TGTGCCAGCAGCCAAGCCGGCAGGCGAAACACCATATATTTT.

This clone was found once. The chain carries TRBV28 and TRBJ2-5; 9 nucleotides match TRBD1. The CDR3 is made up of 14 amino acids. Germline V gives CDR1 MDHEN, CDR2 SYDVKM. Trimming at V came to 6 bases and at J to 4 bases, leaving 6 bases not matched to a gene. CDR3 residues: CASSPGQGRETQYF. The CDR3 DNA sequence: TGTGCCAGCAGCCCAGGACAGGGGCGAGAGACCCAGTACTTC.

CDR3 sequence reads: CASSKRVPDKVSCTIYF. CDR3 nucleotides: TGTGCCAGCAGCAAAAGGGTTCCGGACAAAGTCTCTTGCACCATATATTTT. This rearrangement joins TRBV21-1 to TRBJ1-3; the D call in the table, TRBD1, was not verified against the DNA. TRBV21-1 is annotated as a pseudogene. The CDR3 contains 17 residues.